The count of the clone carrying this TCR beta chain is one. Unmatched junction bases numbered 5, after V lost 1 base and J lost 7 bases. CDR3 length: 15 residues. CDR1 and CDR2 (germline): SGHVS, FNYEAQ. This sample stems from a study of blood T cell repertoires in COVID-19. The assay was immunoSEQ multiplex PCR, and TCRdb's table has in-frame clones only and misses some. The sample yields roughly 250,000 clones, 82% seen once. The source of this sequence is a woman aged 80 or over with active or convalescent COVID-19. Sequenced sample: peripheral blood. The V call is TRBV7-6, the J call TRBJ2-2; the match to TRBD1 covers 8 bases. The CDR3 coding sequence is TGTGCCAGCAGCTTAGGACAGGGGAAGAGCGGGGAGCTGTTTTTT. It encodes CASSLGQGKSGELFF.